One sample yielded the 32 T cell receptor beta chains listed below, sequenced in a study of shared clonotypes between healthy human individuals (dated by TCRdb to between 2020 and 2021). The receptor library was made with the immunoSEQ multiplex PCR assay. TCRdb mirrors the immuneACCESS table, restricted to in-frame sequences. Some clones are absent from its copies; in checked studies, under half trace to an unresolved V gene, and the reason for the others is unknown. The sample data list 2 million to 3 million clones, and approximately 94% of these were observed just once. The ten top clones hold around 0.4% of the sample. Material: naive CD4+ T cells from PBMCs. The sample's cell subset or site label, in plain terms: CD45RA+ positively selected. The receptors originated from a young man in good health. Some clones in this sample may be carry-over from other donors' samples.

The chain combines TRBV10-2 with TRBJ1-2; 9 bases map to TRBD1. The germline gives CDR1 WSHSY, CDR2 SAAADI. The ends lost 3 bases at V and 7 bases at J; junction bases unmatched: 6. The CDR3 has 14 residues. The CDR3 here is CASSDWGQGPGYTF. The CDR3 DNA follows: TGCGCCAGCAGTGATTGGGGACAGGGTCCTGGCTACACCTTC.

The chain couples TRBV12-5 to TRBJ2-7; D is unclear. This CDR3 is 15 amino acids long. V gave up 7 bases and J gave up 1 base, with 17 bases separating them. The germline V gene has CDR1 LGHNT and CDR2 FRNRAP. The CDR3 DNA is TGTGCTAGTGCCTTCCTAAAGGACGGTTCCTACGAGCAGTACTTC. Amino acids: CASAFLKDGSYEQYF.

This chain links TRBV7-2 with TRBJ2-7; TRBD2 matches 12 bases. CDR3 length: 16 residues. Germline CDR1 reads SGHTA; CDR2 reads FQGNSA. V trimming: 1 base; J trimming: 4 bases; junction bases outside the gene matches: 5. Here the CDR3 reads CASSLGLAGVGYEQYF. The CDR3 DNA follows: TGTGCCAGCAGCTTAGGACTAGCGGGAGTCGGGTACGAGCAGTACTTC.

The CDR3 DNA is TGCGCCAGCAGCCAATTGAGGGTGAACTATGGCTACACCTTC. It is translated as CASSQLRVNYGYTF. The chain is built from TRBV4-3 and TRBJ1-2, with D unclear. Deletions cut 2 bases from V and 2 bases from J, with 9 bases between. CDR1 and CDR2 (germline): LGHNA, YSLEER. The CDR3 totals 14 residues.

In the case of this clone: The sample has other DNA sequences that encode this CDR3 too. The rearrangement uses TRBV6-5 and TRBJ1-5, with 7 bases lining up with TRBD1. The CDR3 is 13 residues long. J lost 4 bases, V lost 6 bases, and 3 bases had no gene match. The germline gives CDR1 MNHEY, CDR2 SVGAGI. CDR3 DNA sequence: TGTGCCAGCAGAACAGGGGATAATCAGCCCCAGCATTTT. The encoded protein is CASRTGDNQPQHF.

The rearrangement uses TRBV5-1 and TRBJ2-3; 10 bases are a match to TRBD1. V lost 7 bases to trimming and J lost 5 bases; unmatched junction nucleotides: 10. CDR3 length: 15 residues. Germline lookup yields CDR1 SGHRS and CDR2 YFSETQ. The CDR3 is CASAPTGGGGDTQYF. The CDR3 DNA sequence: TGCGCCAGCGCACCGACAGGGGGCGGCGGAGATACGCAGTATTTT.

DNA of the CDR3: TGTGCCAGCAGCCCTTCGGACGGGGACTATGGCTACACCTTC. This gives the protein CASSPSDGDYGYTF. The genes are TRBV4-2 and TRBJ1-2; D not certain. The CDR3 spans 14 residues. V was shortened by 4 bases and J by 3 bases, with 12 bases between the two germline ends. Germline CDR1 and CDR2: LGHNA and YNFKEQ.

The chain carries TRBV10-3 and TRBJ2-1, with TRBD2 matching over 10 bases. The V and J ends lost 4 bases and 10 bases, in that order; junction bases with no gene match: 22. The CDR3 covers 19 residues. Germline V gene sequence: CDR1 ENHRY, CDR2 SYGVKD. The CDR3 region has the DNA TGTGCCATCAGTGGAGAGTATGGTAGCGGGAGGATTGCCCCCCGGGAGCAGTTCTTC. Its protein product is CAISGEYGSGRIAPREQFF.

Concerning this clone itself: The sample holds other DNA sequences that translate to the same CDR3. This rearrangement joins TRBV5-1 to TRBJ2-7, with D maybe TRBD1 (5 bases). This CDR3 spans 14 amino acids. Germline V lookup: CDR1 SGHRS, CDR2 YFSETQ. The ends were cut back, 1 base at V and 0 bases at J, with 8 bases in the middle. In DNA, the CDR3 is TGCGCCAGCAGCTTGTTTGGGGCCTCCTACGAGCAGTACTTC. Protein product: CASSLFGASYEQYF.

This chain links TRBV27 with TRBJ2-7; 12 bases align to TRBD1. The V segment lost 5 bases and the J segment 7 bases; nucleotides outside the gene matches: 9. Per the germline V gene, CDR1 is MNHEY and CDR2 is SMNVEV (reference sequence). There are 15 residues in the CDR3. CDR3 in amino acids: CASSIPGQGAGEQYF. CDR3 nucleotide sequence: TGTGCCAGCAGTATACCGGGACAGGGGGCGGGGGAGCAGTACTTC.

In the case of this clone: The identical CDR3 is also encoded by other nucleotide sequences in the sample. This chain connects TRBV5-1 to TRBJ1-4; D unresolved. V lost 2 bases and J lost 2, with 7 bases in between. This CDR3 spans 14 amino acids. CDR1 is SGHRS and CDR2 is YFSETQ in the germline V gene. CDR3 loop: CASSLGSTNEKLFF. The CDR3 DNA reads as TGCGCCAGCAGCTTAGGGAGTACTAATGAAAAACTGTTTTTT. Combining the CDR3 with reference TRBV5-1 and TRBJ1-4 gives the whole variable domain KAGVTQTPRYLIKTRGQQVTLSCSPISGHRSVSWYQQTPGQGLQFLFEYFSETQRNKGNFPGRFSGRQFSNSRSEMNVSTLELGDSALYLCASSLGSTNEKLFFGSGTQLSVL.

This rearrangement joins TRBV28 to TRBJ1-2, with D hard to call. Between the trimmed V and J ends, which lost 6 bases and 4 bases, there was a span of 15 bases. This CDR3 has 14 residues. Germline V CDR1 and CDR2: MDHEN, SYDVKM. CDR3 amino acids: CASSPGRSSYGYTF. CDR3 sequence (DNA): TGTGCCAGCAGCCCGGGCAGAAGCTCCTATGGCTACACCTTC.

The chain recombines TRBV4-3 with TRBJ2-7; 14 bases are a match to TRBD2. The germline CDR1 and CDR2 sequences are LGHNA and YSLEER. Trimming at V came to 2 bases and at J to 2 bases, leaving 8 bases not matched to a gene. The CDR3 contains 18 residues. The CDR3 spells CASSQLGTSGSKAYEQYF. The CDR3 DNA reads TGCGCCAGCAGCCAACTCGGGACTAGCGGGAGTAAGGCCTACGAGCAGTACTTC.

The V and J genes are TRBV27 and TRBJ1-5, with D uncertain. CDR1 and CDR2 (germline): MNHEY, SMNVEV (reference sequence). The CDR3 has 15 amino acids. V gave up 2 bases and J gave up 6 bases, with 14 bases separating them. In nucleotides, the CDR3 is TGTGCCAGCAGTTTAACGCAGGCCGCGACTCAGCCCCAGCATTTT. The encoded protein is CASSLTQAATQPQHF.

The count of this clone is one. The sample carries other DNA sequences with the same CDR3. The DNA for the CDR3 is TGCGCCAGCAGTGTCTCCCTCTCTGGAAACACCATATATTTT. As protein: CASSVSLSGNTIYF. The chain combines TRBV5-1 with TRBJ1-3; D not certain. Germline values: CDR1 SGHRS, CDR2 YFSETQ. Trimming took off 5 bases at V and 0 bases at J, with 9 bases between the two ends. This CDR3 has 14 residues.

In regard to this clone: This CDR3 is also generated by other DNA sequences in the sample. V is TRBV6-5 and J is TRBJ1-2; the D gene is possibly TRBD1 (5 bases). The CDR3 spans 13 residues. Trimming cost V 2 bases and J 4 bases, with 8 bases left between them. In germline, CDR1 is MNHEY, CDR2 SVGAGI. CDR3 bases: TGTGCCAGCAGTTACCGGGGCCTCTATGGCTACACCTTC. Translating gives CASSYRGLYGYTF.

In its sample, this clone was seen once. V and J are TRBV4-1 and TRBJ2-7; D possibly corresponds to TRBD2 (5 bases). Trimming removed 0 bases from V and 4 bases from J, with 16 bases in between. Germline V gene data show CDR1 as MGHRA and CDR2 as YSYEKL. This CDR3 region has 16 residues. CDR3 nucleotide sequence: TGCGCCAGCAGCCAAGATTTAACTCTCTCGGGGTACGAGCAGTACTTC. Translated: CASSQDLTLSGYEQYF.

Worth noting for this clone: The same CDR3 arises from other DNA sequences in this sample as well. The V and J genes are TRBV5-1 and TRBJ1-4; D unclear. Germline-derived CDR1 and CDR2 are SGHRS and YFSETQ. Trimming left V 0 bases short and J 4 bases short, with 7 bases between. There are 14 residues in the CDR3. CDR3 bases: TGCGCCAGCAGCTTGGGAGTAGGTAATGAAAAACTGTTTTTT. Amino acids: CASSLGVGNEKLFF.

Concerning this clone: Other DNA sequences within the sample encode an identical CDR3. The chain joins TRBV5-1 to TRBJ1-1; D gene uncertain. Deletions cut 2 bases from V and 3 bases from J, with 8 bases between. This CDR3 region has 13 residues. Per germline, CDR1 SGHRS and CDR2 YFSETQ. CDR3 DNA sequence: TGCGCCAGCAGCTTATCCGGGGACACTGAAGCTTTCTTT. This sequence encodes CASSLSGDTEAFF.

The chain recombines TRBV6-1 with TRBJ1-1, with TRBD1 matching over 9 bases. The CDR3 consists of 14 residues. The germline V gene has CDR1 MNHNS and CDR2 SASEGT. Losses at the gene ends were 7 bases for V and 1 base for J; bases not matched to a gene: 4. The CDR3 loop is CASTRGQGNTEAFF. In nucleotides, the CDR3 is TGTGCCAGCACCCGGGGACAGGGGAACACTGAAGCTTTCTTT.

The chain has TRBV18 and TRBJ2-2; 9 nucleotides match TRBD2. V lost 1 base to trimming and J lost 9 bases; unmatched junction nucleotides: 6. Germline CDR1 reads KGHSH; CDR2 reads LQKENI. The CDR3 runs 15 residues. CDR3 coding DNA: TGTGCCAGCTCACCACTAGCGGGAGTATGGCGGGAGCTGTTTTTT. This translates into CASSPLAGVWRELFF.

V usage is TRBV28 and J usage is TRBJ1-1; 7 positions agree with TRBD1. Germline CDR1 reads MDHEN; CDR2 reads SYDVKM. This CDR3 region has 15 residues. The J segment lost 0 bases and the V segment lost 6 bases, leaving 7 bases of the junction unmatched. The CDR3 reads CASSRDSLMNTEAFF. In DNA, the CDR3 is TGTGCCAGCAGCCGGGACAGCCTTATGAACACTGAAGCTTTCTTT.

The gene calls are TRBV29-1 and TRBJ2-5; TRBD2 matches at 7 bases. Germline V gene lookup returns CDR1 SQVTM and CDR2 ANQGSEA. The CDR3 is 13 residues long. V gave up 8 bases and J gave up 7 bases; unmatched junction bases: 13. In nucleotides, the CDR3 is TGCAGCCTAACGGGGGAGCCGGGGGGGACCCAGTACTTC. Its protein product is CSLTGEPGGTQYF.

As DNA, the CDR3 is TGCGCCAGCAGCTTGGAGGCATCCTGGGGGGACATTCAGTACTTC. It encodes CASSLEASWGDIQYF. V is TRBV5-1 and J is TRBJ2-4; possibly TRBD2 for D (6 bases). The V end was cut by 0 bases, the J end by 8 bases, with 15 bases between. The CDR3 is 15 amino acids. Germline CDR1 reads SGHRS; CDR2 reads YFSETQ.

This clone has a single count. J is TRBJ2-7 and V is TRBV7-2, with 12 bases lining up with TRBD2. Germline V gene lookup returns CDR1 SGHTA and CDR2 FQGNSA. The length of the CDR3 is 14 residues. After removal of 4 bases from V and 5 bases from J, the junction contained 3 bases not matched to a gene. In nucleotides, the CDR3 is TGTGCCAGCAGCTCTCTAGCGGGAGGGCACGAGCAGTACTTC. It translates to CASSSLAGGHEQYF.

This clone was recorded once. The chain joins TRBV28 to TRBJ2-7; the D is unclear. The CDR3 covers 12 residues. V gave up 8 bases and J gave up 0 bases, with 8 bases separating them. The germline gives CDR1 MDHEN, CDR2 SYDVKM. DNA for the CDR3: TGTGCCAGCGCCTGGGGCTCCTACGAGCAGTACTTC. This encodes CASAWGSYEQYF.

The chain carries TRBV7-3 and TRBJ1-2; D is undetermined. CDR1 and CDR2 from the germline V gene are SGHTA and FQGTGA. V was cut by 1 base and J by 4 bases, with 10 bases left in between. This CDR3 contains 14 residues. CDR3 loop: CASSLNGIGYGYTF. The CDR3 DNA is TGTGCCAGCAGCTTAAATGGAATTGGCTATGGCTACACCTTC.

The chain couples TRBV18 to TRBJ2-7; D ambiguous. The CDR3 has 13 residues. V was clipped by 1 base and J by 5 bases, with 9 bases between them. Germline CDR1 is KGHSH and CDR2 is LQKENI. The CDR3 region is CASSPLGIDEQYF. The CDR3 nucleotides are TGTGCCAGCTCACCACTCGGTATCGACGAGCAGTACTTC.

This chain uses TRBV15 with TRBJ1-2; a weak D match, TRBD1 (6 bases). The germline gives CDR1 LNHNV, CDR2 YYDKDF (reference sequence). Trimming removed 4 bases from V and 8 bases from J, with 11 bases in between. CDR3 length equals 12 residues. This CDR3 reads CATSTSGVGYTF. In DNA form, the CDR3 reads TGTGCCACCAGCACCTCAGGGGTAGGCTACACCTTC.

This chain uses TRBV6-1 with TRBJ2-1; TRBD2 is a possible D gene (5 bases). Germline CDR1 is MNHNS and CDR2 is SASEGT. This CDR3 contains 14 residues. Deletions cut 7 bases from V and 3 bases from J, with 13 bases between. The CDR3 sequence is CASIQSGNYNEQFF. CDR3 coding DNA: TGTGCCAGCATTCAAAGCGGTAACTACAATGAGCAGTTCTTC.

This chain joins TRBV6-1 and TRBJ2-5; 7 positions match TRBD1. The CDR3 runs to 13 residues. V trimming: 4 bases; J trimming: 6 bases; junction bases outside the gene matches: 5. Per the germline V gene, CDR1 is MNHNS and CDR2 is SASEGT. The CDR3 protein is CASSGRQGKTQYF. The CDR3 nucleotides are TGTGCCAGCAGTGGAAGACAGGGAAAGACCCAGTACTTC.

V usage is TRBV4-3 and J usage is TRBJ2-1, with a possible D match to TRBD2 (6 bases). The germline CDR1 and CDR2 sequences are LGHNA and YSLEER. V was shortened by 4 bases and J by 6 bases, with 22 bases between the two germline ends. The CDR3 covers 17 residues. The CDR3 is CASSRGGSGILSNEQFF. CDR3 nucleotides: TGCGCCAGCAGCCGTGGGGGGTCGGGAATCCTGTCCAATGAGCAGTTCTTC.